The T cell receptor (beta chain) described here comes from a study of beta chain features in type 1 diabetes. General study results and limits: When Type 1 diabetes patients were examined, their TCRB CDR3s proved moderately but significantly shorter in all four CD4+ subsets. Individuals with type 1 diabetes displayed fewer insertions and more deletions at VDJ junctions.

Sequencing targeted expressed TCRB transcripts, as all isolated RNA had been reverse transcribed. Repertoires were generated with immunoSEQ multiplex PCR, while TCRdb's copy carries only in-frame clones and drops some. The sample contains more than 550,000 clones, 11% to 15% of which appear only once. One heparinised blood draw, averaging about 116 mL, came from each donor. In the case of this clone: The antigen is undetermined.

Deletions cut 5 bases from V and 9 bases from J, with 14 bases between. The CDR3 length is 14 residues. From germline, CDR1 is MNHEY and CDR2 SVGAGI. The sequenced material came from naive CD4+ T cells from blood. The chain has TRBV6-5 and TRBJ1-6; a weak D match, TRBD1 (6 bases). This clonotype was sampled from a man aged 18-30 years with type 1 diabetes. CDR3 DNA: TGTGCCAGCAGTACCTACAGGGTGGGTTCACCCCTCCACTTT. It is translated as CASSTYRVGSPLHF.